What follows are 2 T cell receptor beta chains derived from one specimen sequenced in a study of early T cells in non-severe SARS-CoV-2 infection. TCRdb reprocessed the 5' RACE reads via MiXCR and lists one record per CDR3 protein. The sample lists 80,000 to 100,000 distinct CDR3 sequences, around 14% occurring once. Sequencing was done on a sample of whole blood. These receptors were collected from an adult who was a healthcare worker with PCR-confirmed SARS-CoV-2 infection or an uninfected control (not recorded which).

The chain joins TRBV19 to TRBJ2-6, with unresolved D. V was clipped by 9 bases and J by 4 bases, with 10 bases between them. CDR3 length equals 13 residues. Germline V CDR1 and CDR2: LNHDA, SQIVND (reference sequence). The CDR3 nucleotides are TGTGCCAGCCGGACCCCGGGGGCCAACGTCCTGACTTTC. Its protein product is CASRTPGANVLTF.

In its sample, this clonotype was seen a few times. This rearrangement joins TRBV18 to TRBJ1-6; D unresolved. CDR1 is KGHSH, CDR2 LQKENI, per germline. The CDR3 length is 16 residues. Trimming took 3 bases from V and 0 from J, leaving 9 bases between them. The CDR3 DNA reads TGTGCCAGCTCACCGGAATCCAGCTCCTATAATTCACCCCTCCACTTT. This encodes CASSPESSSYNSPLHF.